The 17 T cell receptor beta chains below were found in one sample sequenced in a study of T cell changes during pregnancy in multiple sclerosis. Assay used: immunoSEQ multiplex PCR; TCRdb lists only in-frame clones, some missing. Of around 95,000 clones in the sample, about 92% were seen once. This material consisted of peripheral blood, taken after pregnancy. These receptors all come from a female donor with multiple sclerosis, enrolled in a pregnancy study.

This chain joins TRBV18 and TRBJ1-1, with D perhaps TRBD1 (6 bases). In germline, CDR1 is KGHSH, CDR2 LQKENI. This CDR3 has 13 residues. Trimming pared 5 bases from V and 1 base from J, leaving 8 bases between. Here the CDR3 DNA reads TGTGCCAGCTCAAGGACAGAGAACACTGAAGCTTTCTTT. Translating gives CASSRTENTEAFF.

The chain combines TRBV6-1 with TRBJ2-3; D is possibly TRBD1 (6 bases). CDR3 size: 16 residues. Germline V gene data show CDR1 as MNHNS and CDR2 as SASEGT. V was cut by 2 bases and J by 2 bases, with 14 bases left in between. CDR3 coding DNA: TGTGCCAGCAGTGAAATTGGGACACCCCTCACAGATACGCAGTATTTT. Protein sequence: CASSEIGTPLTDTQYF.

For the CDR3, the DNA is TGTGCCAGCAGCCGGGCAGGGTTTTCTGGCTACACCTTC. It yields the protein CASSRAGFSGYTF. The chain couples TRBV5-8 to TRBJ1-2; possible D gene TRBD1, 5 bases. CDR1 SGHTS and CDR2 YDEGEE come from the germline V gene. Between the trimmed V and J ends, which lost 4 bases and 7 bases, there was a span of 14 bases. The CDR3 loop spans 13 amino acids.

The rearrangement links TRBV9 to TRBJ1-3, with TRBD1 matching over 9 bases. The J segment lost 4 bases and the V segment lost 7 bases, leaving 9 bases of the junction unmatched. Germline lookup yields CDR1 SGDLS and CDR2 YYNGEE. The CDR3 runs to 15 residues. DNA of the CDR3: TGTGCCAGCGCCCTGTCCGGGACAGGGGGAAACACCATATATTTT. Protein sequence: CASALSGTGGNTIYF. The full variable domain, its missing parts supplied by reference TRBV9 and TRBJ1-3, is DSGVTQTPKHLITATGQRVTLRCSPRSGDLSVYWYQQSLDQGLQFLIQYYNGEERAKGNILERFSAQQFPDLHSELNLSSLELGDSALYFCASALSGTGGNTIYFGEGSWLTVV.

The rearrangement joins TRBV29-1 to TRBJ2-3, with D tentatively TRBD1 (5 bases). The ends were cut back, 4 bases at V and 4 bases at J, with 18 bases in the middle. The CDR3 runs to 15 residues. Germline V gives CDR1 SQVTM, CDR2 ANQGSEA. For the CDR3, the DNA is TGCAGCGTTGTCGTGGGCAGGGTAAATCCAGATACGCAGTATTTT. Translated: CSVVVGRVNPDTQYF.

The chain joins TRBV7-9 to TRBJ1-2; 9 positions agree with TRBD1. Germline V lookup: CDR1 SEHNR, CDR2 FQNEAQ (reference sequence). The CDR3 spans 16 residues. The ends lost 4 bases at V and 0 bases at J; junction bases unmatched: 6. Here the CDR3 DNA reads TGTGCCAGCAGCTGGGGACAGGGCTTACCTAACTATGGCTACACCTTC. The encoded protein is CASSWGQGLPNYGYTF.

The rearrangement uses TRBV6-5 and TRBJ2-3, with 10 bases aligning to TRBD2. Germline lookup yields CDR1 MNHEY and CDR2 SVGAGI. This CDR3 is 15 amino acids long. Losses at the gene ends were 8 bases for V and 5 bases for J; bases not matched to a gene: 10. The CDR3 loop is CASGRLAGVKDTQYF. In DNA, the CDR3 is TGTGCCAGCGGCCGGCTAGCGGGAGTCAAAGATACGCAGTATTTT.

J is TRBJ1-2 and V is TRBV7-9, with D maybe TRBD1 (6 bases). The V gene's germline CDR1 is SEHNR and CDR2 FQNEAQ (reference sequence). V dropped 1 base and J dropped 6 bases, with 9 bases sitting between them. The CDR3 covers 13 residues. In DNA form, the CDR3 reads TGTGCCAGCAGCTTAGTAGAGGGGGATGGCTACACCTTC. Translated: CASSLVEGDGYTF.

The chain recombines TRBV30 with TRBJ2-2, with 12 bases identical to TRBD2. The germline CDR1 and CDR2 sequences are GTSNPN and SVGIG (reference sequence). CDR3 length: 16 residues. V lost 2 bases, J lost 4 bases, and 5 bases stayed unmatched. The CDR3 protein is CAWSRLAGVSTGELFF. The CDR3 DNA reads TGTGCCTGGAGTCGACTAGCGGGAGTGTCCACCGGGGAGCTGTTTTTT.

In its sample, this clone was seen a few times. This chain connects TRBV28 to TRBJ2-3; 7 bases fit TRBD2. This CDR3 is built from 18 residues. The V segment lost 5 bases and the J segment 4 bases; nucleotides outside the gene matches: 18. Germline values: CDR1 MDHEN, CDR2 SYDVKM. The CDR3 is CASSGASGSRLGADTQYF. CDR3 coding DNA: TGTGCCAGCAGTGGGGCTAGCGGCTCCCGACTCGGGGCAGATACGCAGTATTTT.

This sequence joins TRBV18 and TRBJ1-2, with 8 nucleotides matching TRBD1. The CDR3 is 18 residues long. Germline-derived CDR1 and CDR2 are KGHSH and LQKENI. The ends lost 1 base at V and 3 bases at J; junction bases unmatched: 13. CDR3 in amino acids: CASSPLERTGTSHYGYTF. Here the CDR3 DNA reads TGTGCCAGCTCACCACTGGAGAGGACAGGGACTTCGCACTATGGCTACACCTTC.

This chain joins TRBV5-1 and TRBJ1-3, with 10 bases identical to TRBD1. This CDR3 is built from 17 residues. Germline CDR1 is SGHRS and CDR2 is YFSETQ. Unmatched junction bases numbered 7, after V lost 3 bases and J lost 1 base. In DNA form, the CDR3 reads TGCGCCAGCAGCTGGGCGGGACAGGGGTTTTCTGGAAACACCATATATTTT. Protein: CASSWAGQGFSGNTIYF.

The chain uses TRBV5-1 and TRBJ2-1; 12 bases fit TRBD2. The CDR3 is 15 amino acids. In germline, CDR1 is SGHRS, CDR2 YFSETQ. V lost 4 bases to trimming and J lost 6 bases; unmatched junction nucleotides: 5. CDR3 nucleotides: TGCGCCAGCAGCCCTACTAGCGGGGGGCCCAATGAGCAGTTCTTC. Translation gives CASSPTSGGPNEQFF.

The chain couples TRBV19 to TRBJ2-1; perhaps TRBD1 as D (5 bases). V lost 2 bases, J lost 9 bases, and 17 bases lay in between. This CDR3 comprises 15 residues. Germline CDR1 and CDR2: LNHDA and SQIVND (reference sequence). The CDR3 reads CASSIMDRRDGEQFF. The CDR3 DNA is TGTGCCAGTAGTATAATGGACCGCAGGGATGGTGAGCAGTTCTTC.

CDR3 DNA: TGTGCCACCAGCAGAGATAGGGAGGCCTACAATGAGCAGTTCTTC. Its protein product is CATSRDREAYNEQFF. The V gene is TRBV15, the J gene TRBJ2-1, with a tentative D call TRBD2 (6 bases). The CDR3 has 15 amino acids. Per the germline V gene, CDR1 is LNHNV and CDR2 is YYDKDF (reference sequence). Trimming shortened V by 0 bases and J by 2 bases, and 8 bases separated the two germline ends.

V usage is TRBV28 and J usage is TRBJ1-6; TRBD1 matches at 7 bases. The V gene end was trimmed by 5 bases and the J gene end by 10 bases; junction bases not matched to a gene: 8. The CDR3 contains 14 residues. The V gene's germline CDR1 is MDHEN and CDR2 SYDVKM. The CDR3 reads CASSPDRVTSPLHF. Written as DNA, the CDR3 is TGTGCCAGCAGTCCTGACAGGGTAACCTCACCCCTCCACTTT.

The chain links TRBV4-1 to TRBJ2-3, with D possibly matching TRBD2 (5 bases). The germline V gene has CDR1 MGHRA and CDR2 YSYEKL. This CDR3 is built from 17 residues. The V end was cut by 3 bases, the J end by 4 bases, with 20 bases between. The CDR3 protein is CASSQASGERFADTQYF. For the CDR3, the DNA is TGCGCCAGCAGCCAGGCGTCAGGTGAGCGGTTCGCAGATACGCAGTATTTT.